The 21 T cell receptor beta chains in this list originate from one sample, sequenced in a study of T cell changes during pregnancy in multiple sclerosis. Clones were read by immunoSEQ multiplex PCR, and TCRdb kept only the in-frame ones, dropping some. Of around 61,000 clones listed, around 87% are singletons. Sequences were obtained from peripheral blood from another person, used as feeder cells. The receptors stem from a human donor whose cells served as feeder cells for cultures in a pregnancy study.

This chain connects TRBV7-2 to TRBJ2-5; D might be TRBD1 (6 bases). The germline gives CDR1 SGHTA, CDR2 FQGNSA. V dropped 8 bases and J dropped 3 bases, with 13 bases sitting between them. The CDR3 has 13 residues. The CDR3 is CASRRPGEETQYF. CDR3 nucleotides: TGTGCCAGCCGGAGACCAGGGGAAGAGACCCAGTACTTC.

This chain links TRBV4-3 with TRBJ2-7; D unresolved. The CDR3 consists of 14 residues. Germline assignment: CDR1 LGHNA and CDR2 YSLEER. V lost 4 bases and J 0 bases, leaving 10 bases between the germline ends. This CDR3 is CASSRGPSSYEQYF. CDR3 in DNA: TGCGCCAGCAGCCGAGGTCCCAGCTCCTACGAGCAGTACTTC.

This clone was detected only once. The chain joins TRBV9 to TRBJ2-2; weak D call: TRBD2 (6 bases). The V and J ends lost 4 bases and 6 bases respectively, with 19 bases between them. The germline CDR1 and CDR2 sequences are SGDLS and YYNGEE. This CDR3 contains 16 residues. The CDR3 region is CASSNPLEGRAGELFF. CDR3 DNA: TGTGCCAGCAGCAACCCTTTGGAGGGAAGGGCCGGGGAGCTGTTTTTT.

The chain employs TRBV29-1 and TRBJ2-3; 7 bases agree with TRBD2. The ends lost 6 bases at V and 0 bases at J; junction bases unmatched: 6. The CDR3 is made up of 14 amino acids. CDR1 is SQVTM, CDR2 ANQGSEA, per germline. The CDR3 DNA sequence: TGCAGCGTAGACAGCGGGGCTAGCACAGATACGCAGTATTTT. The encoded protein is CSVDSGASTDTQYF.

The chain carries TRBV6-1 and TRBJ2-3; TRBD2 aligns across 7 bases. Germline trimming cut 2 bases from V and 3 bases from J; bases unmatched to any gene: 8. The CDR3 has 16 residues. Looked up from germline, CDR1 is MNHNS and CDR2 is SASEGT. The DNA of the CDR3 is TGTGCCAGCAGTGAATTGGCGGTGGGGGGGACAGATACGCAGTATTTT. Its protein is CASSELAVGGTDTQYF.

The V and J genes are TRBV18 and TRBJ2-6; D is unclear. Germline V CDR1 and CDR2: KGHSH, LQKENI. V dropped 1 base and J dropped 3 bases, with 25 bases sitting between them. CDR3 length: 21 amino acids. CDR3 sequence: CASSPREAAATNPDGANVLTF. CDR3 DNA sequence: TGTGCCAGCTCACCACGAGAGGCGGCAGCTACGAACCCAGATGGGGCCAACGTCCTGACTTTC.

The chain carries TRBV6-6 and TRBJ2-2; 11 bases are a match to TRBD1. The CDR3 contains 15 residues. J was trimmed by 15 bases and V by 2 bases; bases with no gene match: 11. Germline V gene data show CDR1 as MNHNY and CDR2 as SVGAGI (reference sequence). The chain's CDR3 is CASSYPSGGDRGVFF. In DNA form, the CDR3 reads TGTGCCAGCAGTTACCCATCGGGCGGGGACAGGGGGGTGTTTTTT.

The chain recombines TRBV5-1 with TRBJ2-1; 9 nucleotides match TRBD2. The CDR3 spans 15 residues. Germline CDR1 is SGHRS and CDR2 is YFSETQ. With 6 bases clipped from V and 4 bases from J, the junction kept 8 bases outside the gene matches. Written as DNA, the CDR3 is TGCGCCAGCATCCAAGCGGGGGGCGGATACAATGAGCAGTTCTTC. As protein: CASIQAGGGYNEQFF.

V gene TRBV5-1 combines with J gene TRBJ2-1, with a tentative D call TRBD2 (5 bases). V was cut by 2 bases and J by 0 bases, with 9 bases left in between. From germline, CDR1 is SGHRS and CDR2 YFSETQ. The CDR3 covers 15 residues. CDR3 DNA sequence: TGCGCCAGCAGCTTAGCGGATAGCTCCTACAATGAGCAGTTCTTC. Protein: CASSLADSSYNEQFF.

The CDR3 nucleotides are TGTGCCAGTAGTATCGAACGGGGAAACACCATATATTTT. Residues: CASSIERGNTIYF. The rearrangement uses TRBV19 and TRBJ1-3, with D unclear. CDR1 and CDR2 from the germline V gene are LNHDA and SQIVND (reference sequence). The CDR3 covers 13 residues. Deletions cut 3 bases from V and 4 bases from J, with 7 bases between.

DNA for the CDR3: TGTGCCAGCAGTTTGCGAAGCTCCTTGCAAAACATTCAGTACTTC. Encoded protein: CASSLRSSLQNIQYF. V is TRBV5-4 and J is TRBJ2-4; D gene ambiguous. With 5 bases removed from V and 5 bases from J, the gap between germline ends came to 17 bases. CDR1 is SGHNT and CDR2 is YYREEE in the germline V gene (reference sequence). This CDR3 is built from 15 residues.

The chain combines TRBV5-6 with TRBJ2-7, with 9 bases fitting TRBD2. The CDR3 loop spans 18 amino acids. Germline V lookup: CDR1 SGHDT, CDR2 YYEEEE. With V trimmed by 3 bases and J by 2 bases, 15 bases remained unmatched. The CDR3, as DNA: TGTGCCAGCAGCTCCTACGTGTCCACTAGCGGGCTTCCCTACGAGCAGTACTTC. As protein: CASSSYVSTSGLPYEQYF.

The CDR3 bases are TGTGCCAGCAGTGCAGGCGGGGGCAACTCCTACAATGAGCAGTTCTTC. This translates into CASSAGGGNSYNEQFF. The chain uses TRBV6-4 and TRBJ2-1, with a tentative D call TRBD2 (7 bases). The CDR3 runs to 16 residues. The ends were cut back, 4 bases at V and 0 bases at J, with 13 bases in the middle. In germline, CDR1 is MRHNA, CDR2 SNTAGT.

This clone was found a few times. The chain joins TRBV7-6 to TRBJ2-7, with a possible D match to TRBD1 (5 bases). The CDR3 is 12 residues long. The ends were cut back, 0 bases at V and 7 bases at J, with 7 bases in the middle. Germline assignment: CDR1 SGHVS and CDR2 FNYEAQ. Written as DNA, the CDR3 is TGTGCCAGCAGCTTAGCGAAGGGGGAGCAGTACTTC. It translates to CASSLAKGEQYF. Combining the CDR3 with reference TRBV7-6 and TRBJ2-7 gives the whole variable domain GAGVSQSPRYKVTKRGQDVALRCDPISGHVSLYWYRQALGQGPEFLTYFNYEAQQDKSGLPNDRFSAERPEGSISTLTIQRTEQRDSAMYRCASSLAKGEQYFGPGTRLTVT.

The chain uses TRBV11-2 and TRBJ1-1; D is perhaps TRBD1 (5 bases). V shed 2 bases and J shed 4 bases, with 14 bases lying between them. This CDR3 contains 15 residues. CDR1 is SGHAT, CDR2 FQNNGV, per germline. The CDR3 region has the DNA TGTGCCAGCAGCTTAACGGGGGAGCAGGGCACTGAAGCTTTCTTT. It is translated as CASSLTGEQGTEAFF.

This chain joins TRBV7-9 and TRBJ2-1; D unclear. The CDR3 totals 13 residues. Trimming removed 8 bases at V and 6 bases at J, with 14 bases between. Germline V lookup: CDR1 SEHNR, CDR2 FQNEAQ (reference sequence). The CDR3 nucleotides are TGTGCCAGCGAAGATACGCCCCCCAATGAGCAGTTCTTC. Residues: CASEDTPPNEQFF.

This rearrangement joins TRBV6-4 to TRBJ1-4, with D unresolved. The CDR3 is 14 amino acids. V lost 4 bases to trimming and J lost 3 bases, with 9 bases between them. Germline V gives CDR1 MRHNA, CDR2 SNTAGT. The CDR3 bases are TGTGCCAGCAGTGTTGAGGTGGCTAATGAAAAACTGTTTTTT. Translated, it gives CASSVEVANEKLFF.

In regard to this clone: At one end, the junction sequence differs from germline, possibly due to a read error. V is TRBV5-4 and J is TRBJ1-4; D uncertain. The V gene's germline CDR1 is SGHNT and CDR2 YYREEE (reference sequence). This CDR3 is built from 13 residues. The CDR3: CVSSLAGPGKLFF. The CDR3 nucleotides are TGTGTCAGCAGCTTGGCCGGGCCGGGAAAACTGTTTTTT.

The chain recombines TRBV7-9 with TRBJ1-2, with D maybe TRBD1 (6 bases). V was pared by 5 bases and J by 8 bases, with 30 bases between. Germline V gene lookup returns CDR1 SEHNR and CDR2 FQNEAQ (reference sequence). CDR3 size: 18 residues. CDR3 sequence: CASSPRERGGAPRGGYTF. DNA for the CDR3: TGTGCCAGCAGCCCCCGAGAACGGGGGGGGGCCCCAAGGGGCGGCTACACCTTC.

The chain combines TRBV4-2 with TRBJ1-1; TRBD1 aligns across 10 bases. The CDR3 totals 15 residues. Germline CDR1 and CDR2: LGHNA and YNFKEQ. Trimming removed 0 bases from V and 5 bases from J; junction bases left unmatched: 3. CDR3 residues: CASSQETGGSTEAFF. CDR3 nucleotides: TGTGCCAGCAGCCAAGAGACAGGGGGCAGTACTGAAGCTTTCTTT.

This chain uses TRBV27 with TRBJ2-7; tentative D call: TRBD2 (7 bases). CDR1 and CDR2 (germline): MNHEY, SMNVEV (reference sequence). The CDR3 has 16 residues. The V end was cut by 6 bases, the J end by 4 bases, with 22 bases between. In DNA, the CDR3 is TGTGCCAGCAGACGGGCGGGGGCAGGGTTTTTGTACGAGCAGTACTTC. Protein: CASRRAGAGFLYEQYF.